The clone carrying this T cell receptor beta chain came up once. Generated by immunoSEQ multiplex PCR, the TCRdb table keeps only in-frame clones and is missing some. The table has about 28,000 clones, 85% to 90% seen once. This entry belongs to a study of sequential checkpoint blockade in melanoma. Study background: Arm A got nivolumab then ipilimumab; arm B the reverse, 1:1.

Treatment indicated: randomized to nivolumab then ipilimumab (arm A) or the reverse (arm B). DNA-damaging chemotherapy had not been given to any patient beforehand. Sorted cells were live CD3+CD8+, lacking CD19 and CD56, from PBMCs. The ends were cut back, 6 bases at V and 1 base at J, with 9 bases in the middle. Germline V gene data show CDR1 as LNHDA and CDR2 as SQIVND (reference sequence). The CDR3 covers 13 residues. This chain uses TRBV19 with TRBJ1-1; weak D call: TRBD1 (5 bases). The specimen comprised CD8+ T cells sorted from blood (inferred from file names), sampled from a patient given nivolumab and ipilimumab in sequence. The receptor was isolated from a human donor with melanoma. Here the CDR3 DNA reads TGTGCCAGTAGACTGGGGCCGAACACTGAAGCTTTCTTT. This codes for CASRLGPNTEAFF.